The 10 T cell receptor beta chains below were found in one sample sequenced in a study of follicular helper T cells after annual influenza vaccination. Noted time point: 2014-2015 season, pre-vaccination. Sequencing used immunoSEQ multiplex PCR; TCRdb keeps in-frame clones, though not all of them. This sample has approximately 15,000 clones, with roughly three quarters found just once. Sequencing was performed on CXCR5- memory CD4+ T cells sorted from blood, taken on the day of influenza vaccination. The receptor source for this set is an adult who received the influenza vaccine.

This chain connects TRBV5-3 to TRBJ2-5, with D maybe TRBD1 (6 bases). TRBV5-3 is recorded as an ORF, its role being uncertain. Trimming stripped 4 bases from V and 2 bases from J, with 15 bases between. This CDR3 has 15 amino acids. CDR3 sequence (DNA): TGTGCCAGAAGCCCAATCCGGGACACTCAAGAGACCCAGTACTTC. It specifies CARSPIRDTQETQYF.

The V call is TRBV7-2, the J call TRBJ1-5; D gene uncertain. The CDR3 runs 15 residues. V dropped 2 bases and J dropped 6 bases, with 14 bases sitting between them. Germline V gene data show CDR1 as SGHTA and CDR2 as FQGNSA. CDR3 in DNA: TGTGCCAGCAGCTTATCAGGTGGGGAAGGTCAGCCCCAGCATTTT. Its protein product is CASSLSGGEGQPQHF.

This chain joins TRBV9 and TRBJ2-2; the D call may be TRBD1 or TRBD2 (6 bases each). This CDR3 is 16 amino acids long. CDR1 and CDR2 from the germline V gene are SGDLS and YYNGEE. Trimming cost V 2 bases and J 4 bases, with 15 bases left between them. The DNA for the CDR3 is TGTGCCAGCAGCGTGGGGGGCGCGGGGATCACCGGGGAGCTGTTTTTT. It translates to CASSVGGAGITGELFF.

This clone appeared once. The chain couples TRBV7-8 to TRBJ2-3; 7 positions agree with TRBD2. Germline values: CDR1 SGHVS, CDR2 FQNEAQ. The CDR3 covers 18 residues. Trimming took 2 bases from V and 3 from J; bases not matched to a gene: 14. The CDR3 DNA sequence: TGTGCCAGCAGCTTATATCCCCCGTCGCTAGCGGCGACAGATACGCAGTATTTT. It specifies CASSLYPPSLAATDTQYF.

Only a few counts were recorded for this clone. V usage is TRBV4-2 and J usage is TRBJ1-3; D call uncertain. Germline CDR1 reads LGHNA; CDR2 reads YNFKEQ. CDR3 length equals 16 residues. V lost 1 base and J lost 0, with 10 bases in between. This chain's CDR3 is CASSQVMKNSGNTIYF. The CDR3 DNA sequence: TGTGCCAGCAGCCAAGTCATGAAAAACTCTGGAAACACCATATATTTT.

This clone was detected only a few times. The rearrangement uses TRBV18 and TRBJ2-1; possibly TRBD1 or TRBD2 for D (6 bases each). Trimming removed 1 base at V and 0 bases at J, with 7 bases between. The CDR3 contains 15 residues. Germline-derived CDR1 and CDR2 are KGHSH and LQKENI. The CDR3 reads CASSPQGGSYNEQFF. For the CDR3, the DNA is TGTGCCAGCTCACCACAGGGGGGCTCCTACAATGAGCAGTTCTTC.

This chain joins TRBV6-6 and TRBJ2-5; D is unresolved. The V end lost 5 bases, the J end lost 4 bases, and 11 bases lay between the germline ends. Germline CDR1 MNHNY, CDR2 SVGAGI (reference sequence). CDR3 length equals 13 residues. CDR3 in DNA: TGTGCCAGCAGTCAGGCCGGAACAGAGACCCAGTACTTC. Translating it yields CASSQAGTETQYF.

V usage is TRBV13 and J usage is TRBJ1-2; the match to TRBD1 covers 7 bases. From germline, CDR1 is PRHDT and CDR2 FYEKMQ (reference sequence). J lost 2 bases, V lost 5 bases, and 5 bases had no gene match. The length of the CDR3 is 14 residues. CDR3 DNA sequence: TGTGCCAGCAGCCCCGGGACAGCCAACTATGGCTACACCTTC. Translating it yields CASSPGTANYGYTF.

The rearrangement links TRBV5-1 to TRBJ2-3; D perhaps matches TRBD2 (5 bases). Trimming stripped 5 bases from V and 0 bases from J, with 7 bases between. The CDR3 is 13 amino acids. Germline lookup yields CDR1 SGHRS and CDR2 YFSETQ. The CDR3 DNA reads TGCGCCAGCAGACGGACTAGCACAGATACGCAGTATTTT. Protein sequence: CASRRTSTDTQYF.

The rearrangement links TRBV6-5 to TRBJ1-3, with a possible D match to TRBD1 (5 bases). Germline CDR1 and CDR2: MNHEY and SVGAGI. Trimming cost V 0 bases and J 1 base, with 7 bases left between them. The CDR3 loop spans 15 amino acids. The CDR3 DNA sequence: TGTGCCAGCAGTTACTCTAGGGGTTCTGGAAACACCATATATTTT. Amino acid sequence: CASSYSRGSGNTIYF.